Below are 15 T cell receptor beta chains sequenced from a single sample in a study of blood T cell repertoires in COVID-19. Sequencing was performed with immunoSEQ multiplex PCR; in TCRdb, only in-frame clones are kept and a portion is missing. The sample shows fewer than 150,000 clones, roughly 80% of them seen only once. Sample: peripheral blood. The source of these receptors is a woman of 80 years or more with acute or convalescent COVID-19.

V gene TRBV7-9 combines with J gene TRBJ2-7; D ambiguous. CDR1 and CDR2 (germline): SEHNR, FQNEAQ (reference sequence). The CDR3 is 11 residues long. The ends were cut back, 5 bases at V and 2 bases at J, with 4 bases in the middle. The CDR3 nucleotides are TGTGCCAGCAGCACGGCCTACGAGCAGTACTTC. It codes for CASSTAYEQYF.

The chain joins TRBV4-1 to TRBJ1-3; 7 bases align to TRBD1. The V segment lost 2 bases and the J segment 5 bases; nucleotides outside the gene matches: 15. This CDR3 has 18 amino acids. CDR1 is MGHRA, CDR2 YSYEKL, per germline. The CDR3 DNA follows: TGCGCCAGCAGCCAACTCCTCCCAGTACAGGGGTTTCGAAACACCATATATTTT. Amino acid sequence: CASSQLLPVQGFRNTIYF.

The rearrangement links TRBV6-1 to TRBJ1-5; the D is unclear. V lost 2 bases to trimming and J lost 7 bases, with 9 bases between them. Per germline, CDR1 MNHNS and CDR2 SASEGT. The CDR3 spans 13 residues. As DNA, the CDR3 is TGTGCCAGCAGTGAATTGGAGGGACAGCCCCAGCATTTT. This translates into CASSELEGQPQHF.

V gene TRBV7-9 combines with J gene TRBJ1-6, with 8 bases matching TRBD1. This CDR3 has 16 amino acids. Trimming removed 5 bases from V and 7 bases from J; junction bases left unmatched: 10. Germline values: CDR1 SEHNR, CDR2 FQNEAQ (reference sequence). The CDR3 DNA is TGTGCCAGCAGCGCCCCAGGGGGCCCAATAAATTCACCCCTCCACTTT. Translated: CASSAPGGPINSPLHF.

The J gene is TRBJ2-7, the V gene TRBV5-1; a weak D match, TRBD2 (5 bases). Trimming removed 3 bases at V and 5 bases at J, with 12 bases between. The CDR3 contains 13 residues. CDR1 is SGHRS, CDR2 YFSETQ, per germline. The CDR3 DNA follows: TGCGCCAGCAGCTCCGGGGATACCAACGAGCAGTACTTC. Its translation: CASSSGDTNEQYF. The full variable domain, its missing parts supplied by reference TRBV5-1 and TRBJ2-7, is KAGVTQTPRYLIKTRGQQVTLSCSPISGHRSVSWYQQTPGQGLQFLFEYFSETQRNKGNFPGRFSGRQFSNSRSEMNVSTLELGDSALYLCASSSGDTNEQYFGPGTRLTVT.

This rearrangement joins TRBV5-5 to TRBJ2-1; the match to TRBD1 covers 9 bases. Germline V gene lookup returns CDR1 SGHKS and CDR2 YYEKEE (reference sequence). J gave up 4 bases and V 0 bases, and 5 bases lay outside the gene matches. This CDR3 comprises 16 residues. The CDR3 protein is CASSLVGQGGYNEQFF. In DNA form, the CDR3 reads TGTGCCAGCAGCTTGGTGGGACAGGGCGGGTACAATGAGCAGTTCTTC.

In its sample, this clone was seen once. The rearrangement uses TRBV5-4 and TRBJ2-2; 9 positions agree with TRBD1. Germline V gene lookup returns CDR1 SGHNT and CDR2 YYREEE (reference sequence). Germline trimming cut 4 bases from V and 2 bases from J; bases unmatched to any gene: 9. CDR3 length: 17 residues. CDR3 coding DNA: TGTGCCAGCAGCCCAGGGACAGGGAGACAAAACACCGGGGAGCTGTTTTTT. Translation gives CASSPGTGRQNTGELFF.

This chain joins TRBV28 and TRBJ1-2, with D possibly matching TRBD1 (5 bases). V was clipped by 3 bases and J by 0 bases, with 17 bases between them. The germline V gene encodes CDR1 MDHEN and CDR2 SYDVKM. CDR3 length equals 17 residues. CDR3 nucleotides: TGTGCCAGCAGTTTCCAACGGCGGGGGAGAGCTAACTATGGCTACACCTTC. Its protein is CASSFQRRGRANYGYTF.

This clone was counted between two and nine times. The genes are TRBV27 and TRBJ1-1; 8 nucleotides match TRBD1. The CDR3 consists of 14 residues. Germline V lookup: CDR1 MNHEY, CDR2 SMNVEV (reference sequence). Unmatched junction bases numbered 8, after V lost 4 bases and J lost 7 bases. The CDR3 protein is CASSSNRGVGEAFF. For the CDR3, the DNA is TGTGCCAGCAGTTCCAACAGGGGGGTGGGTGAAGCTTTCTTT.

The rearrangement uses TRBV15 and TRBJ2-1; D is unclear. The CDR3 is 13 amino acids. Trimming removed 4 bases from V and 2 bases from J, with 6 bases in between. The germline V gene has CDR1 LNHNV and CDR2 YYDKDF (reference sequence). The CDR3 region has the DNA TGTGCCACCAGCACCCTAGCCTACAATGAGCAGTTCTTC. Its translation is CATSTLAYNEQFF.

Written as DNA, the CDR3 is TGTGCCAGTAGTACCCTAGCGGGACTAGCGGTATGGGCGGAGACCCAGTACTTC. Translation gives CASSTLAGLAVWAETQYF. The V gene is TRBV19, the J gene TRBJ2-5; TRBD2 matches at 11 bases. With 4 bases clipped from V and 5 bases from J, the junction kept 15 bases outside the gene matches. CDR1 is LNHDA and CDR2 is SQIVND in the germline V gene (reference sequence). The CDR3 is 18 residues long.

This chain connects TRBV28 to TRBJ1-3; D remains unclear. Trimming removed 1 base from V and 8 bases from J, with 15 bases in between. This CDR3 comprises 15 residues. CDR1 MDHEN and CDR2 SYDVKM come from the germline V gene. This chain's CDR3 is CASSLSWGEGDTIYF. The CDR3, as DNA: TGTGCCAGCAGTTTATCGTGGGGTGAGGGCGACACCATATATTTT.

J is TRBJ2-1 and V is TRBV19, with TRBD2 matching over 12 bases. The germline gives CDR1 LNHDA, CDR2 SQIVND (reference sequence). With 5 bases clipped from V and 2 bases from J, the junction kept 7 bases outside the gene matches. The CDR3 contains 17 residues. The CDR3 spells CASSPKLAGGPYNEQFF. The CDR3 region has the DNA TGTGCCAGTAGTCCAAAACTAGCGGGGGGTCCCTACAATGAGCAGTTCTTC.

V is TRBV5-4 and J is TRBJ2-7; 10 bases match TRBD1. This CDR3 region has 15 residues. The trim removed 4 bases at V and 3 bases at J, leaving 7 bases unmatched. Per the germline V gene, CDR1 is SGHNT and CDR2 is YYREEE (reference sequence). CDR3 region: CASSPGQGIFYEQYF. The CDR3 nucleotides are TGTGCCAGCAGCCCGGGACAGGGGATATTCTACGAGCAGTACTTC.

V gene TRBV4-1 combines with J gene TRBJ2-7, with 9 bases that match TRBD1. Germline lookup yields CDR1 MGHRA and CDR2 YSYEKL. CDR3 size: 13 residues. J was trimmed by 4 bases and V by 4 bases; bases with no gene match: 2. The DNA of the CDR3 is TGCGCCAGCAGCCGGACAGGGGAATACGAGCAGTACTTC. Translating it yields CASSRTGEYEQYF.